This is a list of T cell receptor beta chains from one sample in a study of technical replicates of blood from a few donors. Measured with immunoSEQ multiplex PCR; TCRdb has only the in-frame clones, and not every one. The table lists 75,000 to 100,000 clones, around 96% of them singletons. Sequences were obtained from T cells isolated from PBMCs. Source of these receptors: a human donor in good health. Each CDR3 is given with its conserved first and last residue. The D gene is left open where the match is weak. Clone size appears in some rows only: once, few, many, or a class for an expanded clone.

>TRBV29-1|.|.|13|TRBJ2-3
CSVEEAGEDTQYF
TGCAGCGTTGAAGAGGCGGGTGAGGATACGCAGTATTTT
>TRBV4-1|.|.|12|TRBJ1-1
CASSHPLREAFF
TGCGCCAGCAGCCACCCTCTGAGAGAAGCTTTCTTT
>TRBV5-1|.|.|12|TRBJ1-1
CASSAGNTEAFF
TGCGCCAGCAGCGCGGGGAACACTGAAGCTTTCTTT
>TRBV5-1|.|.|15|TRBJ1-3
CASSSETSTGNTIYF
TGCGCCAGCAGCTCCGAGACAAGCACTGGAAACACCATATATTTT
>TRBV27|.|.|14|TRBJ2-7
CASSLSIYGYEQYF
TGTGCCAGCAGTTTATCGATCTACGGCTACGAGCAGTACTTC
>TRBV4-3|TRBD2|once|17|TRBJ2-2
CASSLIDSGINTGELFF
TGCGCCAGCAGCTTGATTGATAGCGGGATCAACACCGGGGAGCTGTTTTTT
>TRBV6-4|.|.|15|TRBJ2-1
CASSDEADSYNEQFF
TGTGCCAGCAGTGACGAGGCGGACTCCTACAATGAGCAGTTCTTC
>TRBV28|.|.|16|TRBJ2-7
CASSLIRQGTSYEQYF
TGTGCCAGCAGTTTAATTCGGCAGGGGACCTCCTACGAGCAGTACTTC
>TRBV6-1|TRBD2|.|16|TRBJ2-1
CASSEEEGLTYNEQFF
TGTGCCAGCAGTGAAGAGGAGGGACTAACCTACAATGAGCAGTTCTTC
>TRBV2|.|once|14|TRBJ2-1
CASSVGGIYNEQFF
TGTGCCAGCAGTGTAGGAGGGATCTACAATGAGCAGTTCTTC
>TRBV19|TRBD1|.|16|TRBJ1-5
CASSDRETQKDQPQHF
TGTGCCAGTAGCGACAGGGAAACTCAGAAGGATCAGCCCCAGCATTTT
>TRBV5-4|TRBD1|.|15|TRBJ1-4
CASSTRQGFNEKLFF
TGTGCCAGCAGCACGAGACAGGGATTTAATGAAAAACTATTTTTT
>TRBV14|.|.|11|TRBJ2-7
CASSDTYEQYF
TGTGCCAGCAGCGACACCTACGAGCAGTACTTC
>TRBV28|.|.|16|TRBJ1-1
CASSPPIEGRGTEAFF
TGTGCCAGCAGTCCCCCGATCGAGGGTCGGGGCACTGAAGCTTTCTTT
>TRBV18|.|.|15|TRBJ2-6
CASSTVSSGANVLTF
TGTGCCAGCTCAACAGTGAGCTCTGGGGCCAACGTCCTGACTTTC